This entry is about one T cell receptor beta chain. This sample is part of a study of T cell changes during pregnancy in multiple sclerosis. Some clones are missing from TCRdb's copy, which holds only in-frame ones; the method was immunoSEQ multiplex PCR. The sample lists approximately 89,000 clones, 94% occurring once. The receptor was derived from a female donor with multiple sclerosis, enrolled in a pregnancy study. The sample here was peripheral blood, taken in the third trimester of pregnancy.

The CDR3 sequence is CASSQGASGGNNEQFF. The CDR3 bases are TGCGCCAGCAGCCAAGGGGCTAGCGGGGGAAACAATGAGCAGTTCTTC. The rearrangement joins TRBV4-1 to TRBJ2-1, with 10 bases identical to TRBD2. The V segment lost 1 base and the J segment 5 bases; nucleotides outside the gene matches: 5. Germline V lookup: CDR1 MGHRA, CDR2 YSYEKL. There are 16 residues in the CDR3.